A selection of T cell receptor beta chains follows, all from one sample in a study of control samples from healthy donors and cancer patients. The table came from immunoSEQ multiplex PCR; TCRdb's copy has only in-frame clones and leaves some out. The data contain some 190,000 clones, roughly nine tenths of them seen just once; the ten biggest clones take up approximately 2%. Sequencing used blood. The source of these receptors is a man aged 25 to 45 in good health. The CDR3 runs from the conserved cysteine through the conserved F or W. D genes are given only for firm matches. Some rows mark clone size as missing; the rest say once, few, many or name a class of expanded clone.

D gene | CDR3 length | clone size | J gene | V gene | CDR3 protein | CDR3 DNA
NA | 14 | NA | TRBJ1-5 | TRBV18 | CASSPSPYNQPQHF | TGTGCCAGCTCACCAAGCCCTTACAATCAGCCCCAGCATTTT
NA | 13 | NA | TRBJ2-5 | TRBV7-9 | CASSPSGYETQYF | TGTGCCAGCAGCCCTTCTGGGTATGAGACCCAGTACTTC
NA | 14 | NA | TRBJ2-7 | TRBV7-2 | CASSHSQGYYEQYF | TGTGCCAGCAGCCATTCACAGGGTTACTACGAGCAGTACTTC
NA | 13 | NA | TRBJ2-7 | TRBV20-1 | CSASSGGVDEQYF | TGCAGTGCTAGTTCAGGCGGGGTGGACGAGCAGTACTTC
NA | 13 | NA | TRBJ1-1 | TRBV5-1 | CASSSRDTSEAFF | TGCGCCAGCAGCTCCCGGGACACGTCCGAAGCTTTCTTT
NA | 12 | NA | TRBJ2-7 | TRBV18 | CASSLGGSEQYF | TGTGCCAGCTCACTGGGGGGTTCCGAGCAGTACTTC
NA | 12 | NA | TRBJ2-3 | TRBV12-3/TRBV12-4 | CASSGRRDTQYF | TGTGCCAGCAGCGGGCGTCGAGATACGCAGTATTTT
TRBD2 | 19 | NA | TRBJ2-2 | TRBV9 | CASSSRGLAGGTNTGELFF | TGTGCCAGCAGCTCGAGAGGACTAGCGGGGGGAACGAACACCGGGGAGCTGTTTTTT
NA | 13 | NA | TRBJ1-2 | TRBV6-5 | CASRPGFYYGYTF | TGTGCCAGCAGACCAGGGTTCTACTATGGCTACACCTTC
NA | 15 | NA | TRBJ1-2 | TRBV1 | CTSSQDGQGRNGYTF | TGCACCAGCAGCCAAGATGGACAGGGTAGAAATGGCTACACCTTC
NA | 12 | NA | TRBJ1-1 | TRBV6-2/TRBV6-3 | CASSYRNTEAFF | TGTGCCAGCAGTTACCGGAACACTGAAGCTTTCTTT
TRBD1 | 16 | NA | TRBJ2-1 | TRBV19 | CASSIGDRGPYNEQFF | TGTGCCAGTAGTATAGGGGACAGGGGGCCCTACAATGAGCAGTTCTTC
NA | 16 | NA | TRBJ1-1 | TRBV7-9 | CASSHRRGAQGTEAFF | TGTGCCAGCAGCCACCGCCGGGGGGCTCAGGGCACTGAAGCTTTCTTT
NA | 13 | NA | TRBJ2-7 | TRBV19 | CASSINRDYEQYF | TGTGCCAGTAGTATAAACAGAGATTACGAGCAGTACTTC
NA | 13 | NA | TRBJ2-7 | TRBV7-2 | CASSLATGYEQYF | TGTGCCAGCAGCTTAGCGACAGGTTACGAGCAGTACTTC
TRBD2 | 18 | NA | TRBJ2-2 | TRBV9 | CASSLRGAGGPITGELFF | TGTGCCAGCAGCCTCCGGGGAGCGGGGGGGCCGATCACCGGGGAGCTGTTTTTT
NA | 12 | NA | TRBJ2-7 | TRBV6-4 | CASSGRDYEQYF | TGTGCCAGCAGCGGACGGGACTACGAGCAGTACTTC
NA | 14 | NA | TRBJ1-5 | TRBV2 | CASSKGVLDQPQHF | TGTGCCAGCTCTAAAGGGGTCCTTGATCAGCCCCAGCATTTT
NA | 14 | few | TRBJ1-4 | TRBV7-9 | CASSFGATNEKLFF | TGTGCCAGCAGCTTCGGTGCAACTAATGAAAAACTGTTTTTT
NA | 16 | NA | TRBJ1-3 | TRBV5-1 | CASSSGHSNSGNTIYF | TGCGCCAGCAGCTCGGGACATAGCAACTCTGGAAACACCATATATTTT
NA | 15 | NA | TRBJ2-3 | TRBV6-5 | CASSYTDRVGGTQYF | TGTGCCAGCAGTTACACCGACAGGGTGGGGGGTACGCAGTATTTT
NA | 12 | NA | TRBJ2-7 | TRBV5-1 | CVGGGELDEQYF | TGCGTGGGAGGGGGCGAGCTCGACGAGCAGTACTTC
NA | 15 | once | TRBJ2-3 | TRBV2 | CASSWTEPSTDTQYF | TGTGCCAGCAGTTGGACGGAACCTAGCACAGATACGCAGTATTTT
NA | 12 | NA | TRBJ2-7 | TRBV3-1/TRBV3-2 | CASSQLSYEQYF | TGTGCCAGCAGCCAGTTGTCCTACGAGCAGTACTTC
NA | 16 | NA | TRBJ1-4 | TRBV4-1 | CASSQDTGLFNEKLFF | TGCGCCAGCAGCCAAGATACAGGACTGTTTAATGAAAAACTGTTTTTT
NA | 14 | NA | TRBJ1-6 | TRBV6-5 | CAAERAAINSPLHF | TGTGCCGCCGAACGGGCAGCCATTAATTCACCCCTCCACTTT
NA | 15 | NA | TRBJ1-5 | TRBV11-2 | CASSDQMGGNQPQHF | TGTGCCAGCAGCGACCAAATGGGGGGAAATCAGCCCCAGCATTTT
NA | 14 | NA | TRBJ2-2 | TRBV18 | CASSRGLGTGELFF | TGTGCCAGCTCACGAGGTCTCGGGACCGGGGAGCTGTTTTTT
NA | 13 | NA | TRBJ1-2 | TRBV18 | CASSRPGGEGYTF | TGTGCCAGCTCCCGGCCCGGGGGAGAAGGCTACACCTTC
TRBD1 | 15 | NA | TRBJ1-1 | TRBV11-2 | CASSGGGRGESEAFF | TGTGCCAGCAGCGGAGGGGGCAGGGGGGAATCTGAAGCTTTCTTT
NA | 16 | NA | TRBJ2-1 | TRBV19 | CASGTLQGSSYNEQFF | TGTGCCAGCGGAACCCTTCAGGGGAGCTCCTACAATGAGCAGTTCTTC
TRBD2 | 15 | NA | TRBJ2-3 | TRBV19 | CASSMSAGGTDTQYF | TGTGCCAGTAGTATGTCGGCGGGGGGCACAGATACGCAGTATTTT
NA | 13 | once | TRBJ1-2 | TRBV7-8 | CASSLATGRGYTF | TGTGCCAGCAGCTTAGCGACGGGAAGAGGCTACACCTTC
NA | 14 | NA | TRBJ1-6 | TRBV2 | CASIEGDSNSPLHF | TGTGCCAGCATCGAAGGGGACTCCAATTCACCCCTCCACTTT
NA | 15 | NA | TRBJ1-4 | TRBV30 | CAWSITHGYNEKLFF | TGTGCCTGGAGTATTACACACGGCTACAATGAAAAACTGTTTTTT
NA | 10 | once | TRBJ1-1 | TRBV7-9 | CAGESDEAFF | TGTGCCGGCGAGAGTGATGAAGCTTTCTTT
TRBD1 | 19 | NA | TRBJ2-1 | TRBV4-1 | CASSQEEAGVGQAYNEQFF | TGCGCCAGCAGCCAAGAAGAGGCCGGAGTGGGACAGGCGTACAATGAGCAGTTCTTC
NA | 13 | NA | TRBJ2-3 | TRBV9 | CASSALTTDTQYF | TGTGCCAGCAGCGCCCTAACCACAGATACGCAGTATTTT
NA | 13 | few | TRBJ1-1 | TRBV6-5 | CASSFGENTEAFF | TGTGCCAGCAGCTTCGGGGAGAACACTGAAGCTTTCTTT
TRBD1 | 14 | NA | TRBJ1-1 | TRBV7-8 | CASSLTGGVTEAFF | TGTGCCAGCAGCCTGACAGGGGGCGTCACTGAAGCTTTCTTT
NA | 13 | NA | TRBJ1-2 | TRBV19 | CASSPPGGFLNTF | TGTGCCAGTAGTCCCCCCGGAGGGTTCCTTAACACCTTC
NA | 16 | NA | TRBJ1-1 | TRBV13 | CASSLVGQTMNTEAFF | TGTGCCAGCAGCTTAGTAGGCCAGACCATGAACACTGAAGCTTTCTTT
NA | 14 | NA | TRBJ2-7 | TRBV3-1/TRBV3-2 | CASSLGGTSYEQYF | TGTGCCAGCAGCCTTGGGGGGACCTCCTACGAGCAGTACTTC
NA | 16 | NA | TRBJ1-4 | TRBV7-9 | CASSPRGVETNEKLFF | TGTGCCAGCAGCCCCAGAGGTGTGGAAACTAATGAAAAACTGTTTTTT
NA | 15 | NA | TRBJ1-3 | TRBV4-1 | CASSQDRNPGNTIYF | TGCGCCAGCAGCCAAGATCGCAATCCTGGAAACACCATATATTTT
NA | 16 | NA | TRBJ2-7 | TRBV15 | CATSRDGIGTSYEQYF | TGTGCCACCAGCAGAGATGGAATAGGAACTTCCTACGAGCAGTACTTC
NA | 14 | NA | TRBJ2-7 | TRBV18 | CASSLPGRSYEQYF | TGTGCCAGCTCACTACCGGGACGCTCCTACGAGCAGTACTTC
NA | 16 | NA | TRBJ2-3 | TRBV15 | CATSRGELEGTDTQYF | TGTGCCACCAGCAGAGGGGAACTAGAGGGCACAGATACGCAGTATTTT
TRBD1 | 14 | NA | TRBJ1-2 | TRBV19 | CASNDRGTNYGYTF | TGTGCCAGTAACGACAGGGGGACTAACTATGGCTACACCTTC
NA | 14 | NA | TRBJ1-1 | TRBV6-5 | CASRLDRQNTEAFF | TGTGCCAGCAGATTAGACAGGCAGAACACTGAAGCTTTCTTT
NA | 17 | NA | TRBJ1-5 | TRBV2 | CASSKGIFGSVNQPQHF | TGTGCCAGCAGTAAGGGGATCTTCGGGTCTGTCAATCAGCCCCAGCATTTT
TRBD1 | 14 | NA | TRBJ2-5 | TRBV9 | CASSNRQGLGTQYF | TGTGCCAGCAGCAACCGACAGGGTCTTGGGACCCAGTACTTC
TRBD1 | 16 | NA | TRBJ1-1 | TRBV4-1 | CASSTRSGTANTEAFF | TGCGCCAGCAGCACCCGATCCGGGACAGCGAACACTGAAGCTTTCTTT
NA | 15 | NA | TRBJ2-6 | TRBV2 | CASSVGGMGANVLTF | TGTGCCAGCAGTGTTGGGGGTATGGGGGCCAACGTCCTGACTTTC
NA | 16 | NA | TRBJ2-7 | TRBV5-4 | CASSLAGKGSAYEQYF | TGTGCCAGCAGCTTGGCGGGTAAGGGGAGTGCCTACGAGCAGTACTTC
TRBD1 | 14 | NA | TRBJ2-5 | TRBV20-1 | CSASGTGVAETQYF | TGCAGTGCTAGTGGGACAGGGGTCGCAGAGACCCAGTACTTC
NA | 12 | NA | TRBJ2-7 | TRBV10-2 | CASSDRSYEQYF | TGCGCCAGCAGTGACCGTTCCTACGAGCAGTACTTC
TRBD1 | 18 | NA | TRBJ2-1 | TRBV5-1 | CASSPDGRQGFGHNEQFF | TGCGCCAGCAGCCCCGACGGGCGACAGGGTTTTGGACACAATGAGCAGTTCTTC
NA | 15 | NA | TRBJ2-1 | TRBV5-5 | CASRNAGSGANEQFF | TGTGCCAGCAGGAATGCCGGGTCAGGGGCTAATGAGCAGTTCTTC